This T cell receptor beta chain comes out of a study of cutaneous CD30+ T cell lymphoproliferative disorder and hepatitis E (dated by TCRdb to between 2018 and 2020). This clone was picked up a small number of times. What this receptor recognizes is not known. Base qualities are not recorded, but no much larger clone differs from it by a single base. The library was generated by the immunoSEQ multiplex PCR assay. What TCRdb holds here is the immuneACCESS table cut down to in-frame rearrangements. Part of the clones is not present; checked against another copy, under half of the missing clones reflect an unresolved V gene, and the others are unexplained. The sample yields several thousand clones; 65% to 75% were counted once. In total, the top ten clones hold less than 1.2% of the sample. The CDR1 and CDR2 encoded by the germline V gene are SGHAT and FQNNGV. Spanning cysteine to phenylalanine, the CDR3 consists of 16 amino acids. The sequence is cut down to CDR3 DNA, 48 bases in frame from base 1. Ends trimmed: V by 5 bases, J by 6 bases; bases unmatched to a gene: 12.

This TCR derives from a human donor with a cutaneous T cell lymphoproliferative disorder associated with hepatitis E virus. The sequenced material came from blood. Recombination joined TRBV11-2 with TRBJ2-1; TRBD1 aligns with 8 central bases. In nucleotide form, the sequence is TGTGCCAGCAGCCCATTGGGACAGGTGGGAGGCAATGAGCAGTTCTTC. This sequence encodes CASSPLGQVGGNEQFF.